Listed below are T cell receptor beta chains from one sample, sequenced in a study of identical twins. TCRdb independently ran MiXCR on the 5' RACE reads; one entry per CDR3 protein. The repertoire holds 300,000 to 400,000 distinct CDR3 sequences, with 7% to 9.5% as singletons. The sequenced sample consisted of naive T cells sorted from blood. The receptors were gathered from a woman between 45 and 65 years old in good health. CDR3s include the opening cysteine and the closing phenylalanine or tryptophan. A D gene is named only where the DNA matches it firmly. Some rows have no size entry. The others give once, few or many, or a class for an expanded clone.

J	D	V	size	DNA	CDR3
TRBJ1-2	.	TRBV12-3/TRBV12-4	many	TGTGCCAGCAGTTTAGGGCCCAACTATGGCTACACCTTC	CASSLGPNYGYTF
TRBJ2-1	TRBD2	TRBV10-1	.	TGCGCCAGCAGAAGTCCTAGCGGCAATGAGCAGTTCTTC	CASRSPSGNEQFF
TRBJ2-6	TRBD1	TRBV5-1	few	TGCGCCAGCAGCCCAACCGGGACAGTCCCCGTCCTGACTTTC	CASSPTGTVPVLTF
TRBJ1-5	.	TRBV7-9	many	TGTGCCAGCAGCTTCGGAGTAGACAATCAGCCCCAGCATTTT	CASSFGVDNQPQHF
TRBJ2-7	.	TRBV3-1	.	TGTGCCAGCAGCCAAGAGGGGGCCAGACGGGACTACGAGCAGTACTTC	CASSQEGARRDYEQYF
TRBJ2-5	TRBD2	TRBV5-1	few	TGCGCCAGCAGCTTGGCCGCCGGGACTAGCGGACAAGAGACCCAGTACTTC	CASSLAAGTSGQETQYF
TRBJ1-2	TRBD1	TRBV29-1	.	TGCAGCGTTCCGGGACAGACTACCTACACCTTC	CSVPGQTTYTF
TRBJ2-7	.	TRBV15	few	TGTGCCACCAGCAGAGGTCCTAGTTACGAGCAGTACTTC	CATSRGPSYEQYF
TRBJ2-1	.	TRBV6-5	few	TGTGCCAGCAGTACGGAGCTGTATGAGCAGTTCTTC	CASSTELYEQFF
TRBJ2-1	.	TRBV9	many	TGTGCCAGCAGCGTCCCCCAGACCCAGCGGGTTTTAGGTGAGCAGTTCTTC	CASSVPQTQRVLGEQFF
TRBJ1-3	.	TRBV15	few	TGTGCCACCAGCAGAGGAGACGGCTACTCTGGAAACACCATATATTTT	CATSRGDGYSGNTIYF
TRBJ1-1	.	TRBV7-9	many	TGTGCCAGCAGCTTAGGGGGGATTGCTGAAGCTTTCTTT	CASSLGGIAEAFF
TRBJ1-1	.	TRBV10-2	.	TGCGCCACCCAGGCAGAGAGACCTGAAGCTTTCTTT	CATQAERPEAFF
TRBJ1-1	TRBD1	TRBV12-3/TRBV12-4	few	TGTGCCACCAAGGGGGCAATGACTGAAGCTTTCTTT	CATKGAMTEAFF
TRBJ2-6	.	TRBV7-9	.	TGTGCCAGCATTAAGGGGTTTGGGGCCAACGTCCTGACTTTC	CASIKGFGANVLTF
TRBJ2-3	TRBD2	TRBV20-1	.	TGCAGTGCTAAACTAGCGGCGAGCACAGATACGCAGTATTTT	CSAKLAASTDTQYF
TRBJ2-5	.	TRBV12-3/TRBV12-4	many	TGTGCCAGCAGAACAGCGGAAGAAGAGACCCAGTACTTC	CASRTAEEETQYF
TRBJ1-3	.	TRBV20-1	.	TGCAGTGCTAGAGAGGGACAAGGAAACACCATATATTTT	CSAREGQGNTIYF
TRBJ2-1	TRBD2	TRBV18	few	TGTGCCAGCTCACCAGAGCGGGAGGAGTTCTTC	CASSPEREEFF
TRBJ2-7	.	TRBV15	few	TGTGCCACCAGCAGAGCTACAGGGGGGGAAGGCGAGCAGTACTTC	CATSRATGGEGEQYF
TRBJ1-2	.	TRBV11-2	many	TGTGCCAGCAGCGGGACCTCCTATGGCTACACCTTC	CASSGTSYGYTF
TRBJ2-7	.	TRBV7-9	few	TGTGCCAGCACCCCAAGGGAGGTTGGGCGACTCTCCTACGAGCAGTACTTC	CASTPREVGRLSYEQYF
TRBJ2-1	TRBD2	TRBV4-1	few	TGCGCCAGCAGCCGGGGGACTAGCGAGTACAATGAGCAGTTCTTC	CASSRGTSEYNEQFF
TRBJ1-6	.	TRBV27	many	TGTGCCAGCACCCGAGACGGGGAGTGGAATAATTCACCCCTCCACTTT	CASTRDGEWNNSPLHF
TRBJ2-5	.	TRBV11-2	many	TGTGCCAGCAGCTTAATAGGGGGGACCCAGTACTTC	CASSLIGGTQYF
TRBJ2-1	.	TRBV18	.	TGTGCCAGCTCACCACTGAATAAGGGAATTGAGCAGTTCTTC	CASSPLNKGIEQFF